Below, one T cell receptor beta chain is given with its context. Indicated time point: blood at routine non-recurrence follow-up after resection. Whole RNA was taken from tumor, nontumor lung or frozen PBMC; it was then sequenced unsorted. Individual TCR cDNA molecules each bore their own unique molecular identifier. TCRdb independently ran MiXCR on the 5' RACE reads; one entry per CDR3 protein. The table includes fewer than 55,000 distinct CDR3 sequences, roughly 7.4% detected once. The sample is drawn from a study of spatial heterogeneity in lung cancer. Across the study: Samples were donated by 72 untreated early-stage non-small cell lung cancer patients.

V lost 1 base to trimming and J lost 4 bases, with 12 bases between them. The CDR3 runs 15 residues. Germline CDR1 LGHNA, CDR2 YNFKEQ. V is TRBV4-2 and J is TRBJ2-3, with D perhaps TRBD1 (5 bases). Source: PBMCs, taken at follow-up. The TCR sequence derives from a female donor with early-stage non-small cell lung cancer. In nucleotides, the CDR3 is TGTGCCAGCAGCCAAGCAGGGTCAGGTGCAGATACGCAGTATTTT. Translated, it gives CASSQAGSGADTQYF.